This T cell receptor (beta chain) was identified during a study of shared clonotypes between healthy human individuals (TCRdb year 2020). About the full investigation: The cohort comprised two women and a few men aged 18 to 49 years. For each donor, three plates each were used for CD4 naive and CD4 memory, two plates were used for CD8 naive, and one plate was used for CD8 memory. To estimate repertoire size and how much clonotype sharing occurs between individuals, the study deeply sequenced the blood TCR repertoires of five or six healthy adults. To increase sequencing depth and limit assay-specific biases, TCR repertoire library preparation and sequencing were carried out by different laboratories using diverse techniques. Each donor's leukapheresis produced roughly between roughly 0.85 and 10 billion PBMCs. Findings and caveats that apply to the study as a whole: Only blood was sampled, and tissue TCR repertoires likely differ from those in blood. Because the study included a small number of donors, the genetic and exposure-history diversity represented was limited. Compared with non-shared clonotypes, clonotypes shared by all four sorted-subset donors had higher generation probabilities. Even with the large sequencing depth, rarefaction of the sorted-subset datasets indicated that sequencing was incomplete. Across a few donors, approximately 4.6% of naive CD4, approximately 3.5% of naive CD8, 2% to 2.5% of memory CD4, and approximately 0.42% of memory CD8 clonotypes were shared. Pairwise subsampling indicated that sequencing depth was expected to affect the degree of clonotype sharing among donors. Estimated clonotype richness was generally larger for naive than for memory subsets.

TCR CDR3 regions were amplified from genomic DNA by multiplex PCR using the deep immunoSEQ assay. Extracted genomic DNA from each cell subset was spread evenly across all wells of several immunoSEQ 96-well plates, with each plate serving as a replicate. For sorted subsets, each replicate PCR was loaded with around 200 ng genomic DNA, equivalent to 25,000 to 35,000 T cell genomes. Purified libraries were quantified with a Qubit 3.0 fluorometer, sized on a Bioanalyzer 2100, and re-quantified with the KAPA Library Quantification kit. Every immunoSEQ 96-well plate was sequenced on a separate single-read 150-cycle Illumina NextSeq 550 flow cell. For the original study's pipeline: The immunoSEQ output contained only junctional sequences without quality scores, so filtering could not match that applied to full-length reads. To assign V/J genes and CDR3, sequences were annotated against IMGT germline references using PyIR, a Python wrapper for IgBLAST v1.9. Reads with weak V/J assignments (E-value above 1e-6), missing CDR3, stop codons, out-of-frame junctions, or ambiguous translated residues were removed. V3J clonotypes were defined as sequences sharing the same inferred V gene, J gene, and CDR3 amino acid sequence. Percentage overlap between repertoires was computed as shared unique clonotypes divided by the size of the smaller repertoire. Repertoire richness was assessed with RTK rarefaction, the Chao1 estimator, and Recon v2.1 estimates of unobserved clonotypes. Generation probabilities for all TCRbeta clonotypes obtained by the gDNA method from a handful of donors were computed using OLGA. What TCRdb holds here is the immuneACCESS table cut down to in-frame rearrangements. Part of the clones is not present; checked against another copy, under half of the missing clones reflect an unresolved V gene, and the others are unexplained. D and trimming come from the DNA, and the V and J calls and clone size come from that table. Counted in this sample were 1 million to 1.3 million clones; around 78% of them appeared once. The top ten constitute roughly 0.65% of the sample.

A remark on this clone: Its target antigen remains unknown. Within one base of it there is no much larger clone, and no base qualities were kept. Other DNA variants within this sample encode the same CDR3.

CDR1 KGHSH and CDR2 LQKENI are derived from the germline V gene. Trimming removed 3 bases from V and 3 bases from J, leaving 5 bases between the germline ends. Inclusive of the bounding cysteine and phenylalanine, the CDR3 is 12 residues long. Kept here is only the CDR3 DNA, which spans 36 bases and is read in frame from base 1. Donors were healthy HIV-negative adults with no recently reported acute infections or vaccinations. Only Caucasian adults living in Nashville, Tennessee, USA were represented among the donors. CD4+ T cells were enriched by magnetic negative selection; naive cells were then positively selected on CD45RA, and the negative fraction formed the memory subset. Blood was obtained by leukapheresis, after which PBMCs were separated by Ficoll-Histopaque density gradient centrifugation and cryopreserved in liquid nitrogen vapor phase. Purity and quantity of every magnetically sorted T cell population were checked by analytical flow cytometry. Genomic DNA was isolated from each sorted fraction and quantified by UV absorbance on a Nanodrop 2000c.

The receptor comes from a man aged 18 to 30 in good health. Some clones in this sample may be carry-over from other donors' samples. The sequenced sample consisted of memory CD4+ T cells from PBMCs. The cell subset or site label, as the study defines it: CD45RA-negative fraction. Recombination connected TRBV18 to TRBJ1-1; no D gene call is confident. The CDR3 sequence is CASSPTDTEAFF. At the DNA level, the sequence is TGTGCCAGCTCACCCACCGACACTGAAGCTTTCTTT.